The rows below give T cell receptor beta chains drawn from one sample of a study of spatial heterogeneity in lung cancer. TCRdb re-analysed the 5' RACE reads in MiXCR, keeping a single row per CDR3 protein. The sample consists of about 410 distinct CDR3 sequences, roughly a sixth of them appearing once. Specimen: normal lung tissue next to the tumor, collected at surgery. The receptors originated from a female donor with early-stage non-small cell lung cancer. Both conserved end residues are part of each CDR3.

v_gene	CDR3aa
TRBV6-2/TRBV6-3	CASSYPGYQETQYF
TRBV7-2	CASSLGLAGSRETQYF
TRBV7-8	CASSFPSGRVMVSQETQYF
TRBV5-1	CASSLAPLAGGVSTDTQYF
TRBV6-2/TRBV6-3	CASTYGQEREQYF
TRBV10-3	CAIGGTSQLGSGEQYF
TRBV23-1	CASSQSDRGGNQPQHF
TRBV6-5	CASSSHEGSGANVLTF
TRBV28	CASSRGGRGYRQPQHF
TRBV5-1	CASSDGQPNSPLHF
TRBV7-2	CASSLGPTTNEQFF
TRBV19	CASSWRAPTTGELFF
TRBV6-5	CASSPAGANTGELFF
TRBV6-5	CASSSATPSTDTQYF
TRBV5-1	CASSLGGGGAADTQYF
TRBV11-1	CASSFYRADTQYF
TRBV20-1	CSARPSGGGTGELFF
TRBV12-3/TRBV12-4	CASSPWTGNYNEQFF